The clone carrying this T cell receptor beta chain was counted at least ten times. As yet, its antigen is unknown. Sequencing involved patients with CD8+CD57+ cell expansion previously shown by flow cytometry. Sampling of blood occurred while the patients had still received no therapy. The sample belongs to a study of CD8+CD57+ T cells in acquired aplastic anemia. Study as a whole: Yields of DNA that came from sorted CD4+ and CD8+ cells averaged 3.2 ug. Findings and caveats of the study: Patients and controls shared nearly 30 CD8+ CDR3 sequences, highly expressed in patients. CD8+ Simpson's diversity showed no significant patient-control difference.

According to the study, genomic DNA was the template for TCR beta VDJ and CDR3 profiling. TCRdb called the reads again in MiXCR, with one record for every CDR3 protein. The data contain hundreds of thousands of distinct CDR3 sequences, over 25% of them seen just once; the ten biggest clones take up nearly 0.85%. V was clipped by 2 bases and J by 6 bases, with 10 bases between them. The CDR3 runs to 13 residues. Germline V lookup: CDR1 SEHNR, CDR2 FQNEAQ (reference sequence). The chain links TRBV7-9 to TRBJ1-1; D remains ambiguous. Sequenced sample: sorted CD4+, CD8+, or CD8+CD57+ T cells (not recorded which) from PBMCs. The sequence was collected from a human donor with aplastic anemia. CDR3 DNA: TGTGCCAGCAGCTTAAGCGGGGTCCCTGAAGCTTTCTTT. Translation gives CASSLSGVPEAFF.